This TCR beta chain was captured in a study of shared clonotypes between healthy human individuals. General study findings and limits: Naive CD4 clonotype sharing across four donors was about 5%.

On this clone itself: What it recognizes is unknown.

TCRdb's copy holds only in-frame clones and misses some; the assay was immunoSEQ multiplex PCR. The data contain 1,400,000 or so clones, around 98.5% of them seen just once; the ten biggest clones take up over 0.3%. This receptor was identified in a man aged 30 to 39 in good health. Material: naive CD4+ T cells sorted from blood. Documented subset: CD45RA+ positively selected.

CDR3 region: CASRTGAYSYEQYF. Written as DNA, the CDR3 is TGTGCCAGCAGGACAGGGGCCTATTCCTACGAGCAGTACTTC. V and J are TRBV6-1 and TRBJ2-7, with TRBD1 identical over 8 bases. The CDR3 length is 14 residues. V was pared by 6 bases and J by 1 base, with 5 bases of the junction left unmatched. Germline CDR1 MNHNS, CDR2 SASEGT.